The sequence of this T cell receptor (beta chain) was determined in a study of T cells after posttransplantation cyclophosphamide. Study-wide results and limits: Skin or GI-infiltrating T cells shared few TRB sequences with blood. Recipient CMV seropositivity and CMV reactivation strongly tracked TRB clonality. Later post-transplant blood repertoires were often dominated by donor CD8+ memory clones.

Concerning this clone itself: The antigen remains unidentified.

Germline loops: CDR1 MNHGY, CDR2 SAAAGT. With 8 bases removed from V and 0 bases from J, the gap between germline ends came to 19 bases. This CDR3 is built from 17 residues. Control samples came 1 year after myeloablative marrow transplants with methotrexate plus calcineurin inhibitor. Some clones are missing from TCRdb's copy, which holds only in-frame ones; the method was immunoSEQ multiplex PCR. Among roughly 14,000 clones, 80% to 90% were seen once, and the ten largest hold around 4%. The TCR originated in a male patient between 50 and 60 years old who received an allogeneic stem cell transplant from an unrelated donor, was CMV-positive, and had chronic GVHD only. Some of the T cells may derive from the graft donor. The input for sequencing was PBMCs, taken after an allogeneic stem cell transplant with a calcineurin inhibitor and methotrexate. The rearrangement links TRBV6-8 to TRBJ2-2, with D possibly TRBD2 on 7 matching bases. The CDR3 region has the DNA TGTGCCAGCGGTGGGGGGGGAGACAGGCCGAACACCGGGGAGCTGTTTTTT. This translates into CASGGGGDRPNTGELFF.